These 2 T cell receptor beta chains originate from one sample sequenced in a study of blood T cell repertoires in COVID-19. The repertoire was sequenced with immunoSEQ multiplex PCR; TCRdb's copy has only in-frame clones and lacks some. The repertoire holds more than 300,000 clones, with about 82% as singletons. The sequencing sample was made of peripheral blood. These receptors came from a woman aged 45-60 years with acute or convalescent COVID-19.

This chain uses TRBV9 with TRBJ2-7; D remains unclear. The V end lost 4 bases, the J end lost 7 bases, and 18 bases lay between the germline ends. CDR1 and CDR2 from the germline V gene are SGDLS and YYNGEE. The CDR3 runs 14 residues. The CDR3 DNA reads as TGTGCCAGCAGCCCGTCCCTCAGGCGCGAAGAGCAGTACTTC. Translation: CASSPSLRREEQYF.

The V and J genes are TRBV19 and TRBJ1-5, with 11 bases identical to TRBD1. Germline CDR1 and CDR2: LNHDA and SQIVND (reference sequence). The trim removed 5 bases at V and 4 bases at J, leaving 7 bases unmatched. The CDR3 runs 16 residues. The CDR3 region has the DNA TGTGCCAGTAGTCTACGGACAGGGGGCAAAAATCAGCCCCAGCATTTT. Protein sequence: CASSLRTGGKNQPQHF. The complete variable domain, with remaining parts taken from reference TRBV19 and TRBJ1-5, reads DGGITQSPKYLFRKEGQNVTLSCEQNLNHDAMYWYRQDPGQGLRLIYYSQIVNDFQKGDIAEGYSVSREKKESFPLTVTSAQKNPTAFYLCASSLRTGGKNQPQHFGDGTRLSIL.